This is a list of T cell receptor beta chains from one sample in a study of graft-versus-host responses after intestinal transplantation. Their target antigens are unknown. Method: immunoSEQ multiplex PCR; TCRdb's copy keeps in-frame clones and lacks some. This sample has approximately 85,000 clones; less than 95% occur once, and the top ten carry 7.6%. The specimen was unstimulated CD8+ T cells sorted from spleen or lymph node cells, collected before transplant. Source of these receptors: a human donor who was the organ donor for an intestinal transplant. Both conserved end residues are part of each CDR3. The D gene is left open where the match is weak. Only part of the rows carry a size: once, few, many, or a class if the clone is expanded.

d_call: -; v_call: TRBV5-6; clone_size: -; j_call: TRBJ2-7; cdr3_aa: CASSFGDFHEQYF; cdr3_nt: TGTGCCAGCAGCTTTGGGGACTTCCACGAGCAGTACTTC
d_call: TRBD2; v_call: TRBV7-9; clone_size: -; j_call: TRBJ2-2; cdr3_aa: CASSLGLAGPKNTGELFF; cdr3_nt: TGTGCCAGCAGCCTGGGGCTAGCGGGGCCCAAGAACACCGGGGAGCTGTTTTTT
d_call: -; v_call: TRBV27; clone_size: -; j_call: TRBJ2-1; cdr3_aa: CASTPLGADEQFF; cdr3_nt: TGTGCCAGCACTCCGTTGGGGGCTGATGAGCAGTTCTTC
d_call: -; v_call: TRBV5-5; clone_size: -; j_call: TRBJ2-7; cdr3_aa: CASSPDVEGYEQYF; cdr3_nt: TGTGCCAGCAGCCCGGACGTAGAGGGGTACGAGCAGTACTTC
d_call: TRBD2; v_call: TRBV5-4; clone_size: -; j_call: TRBJ2-7; cdr3_aa: CASSYGILAGKRGEQYF; cdr3_nt: TGTGCCAGCAGCTATGGGATTCTAGCGGGCAAACGGGGGGAGCAGTACTTC
d_call: TRBD2; v_call: TRBV13; clone_size: -; j_call: TRBJ2-3; cdr3_aa: CASSLLGLAGTKLGDTQYF; cdr3_nt: TGTGCCAGCAGCTTATTGGGGCTAGCGGGGACCAAGCTCGGGGATACGCAGTATTTT
d_call: TRBD2; v_call: TRBV2; clone_size: -; j_call: TRBJ2-1; cdr3_aa: CASITGLAYNEQFF; cdr3_nt: TGTGCCAGCATCACGGGACTAGCCTACAATGAGCAGTTCTTC
d_call: -; v_call: TRBV10-3; clone_size: -; j_call: TRBJ2-1; cdr3_aa: CAISESRSGVGWNNEQFF; cdr3_nt: TGTGCCATCAGTGAGTCCCGTTCGGGAGTAGGTTGGAACAATGAGCAGTTCTTC
d_call: -; v_call: TRBV5-4; clone_size: -; j_call: TRBJ2-7; cdr3_aa: CASSPHMGSYEQYF; cdr3_nt: TGTGCCAGCAGCCCCCACATGGGGTCCTACGAGCAGTACTTC
d_call: -; v_call: TRBV9; clone_size: few; j_call: TRBJ1-1; cdr3_aa: CASSVGGTEAFF; cdr3_nt: TGTGCCAGCAGCGTAGGGGGGACTGAAGCTTTCTTT
d_call: -; v_call: TRBV4-1; clone_size: -; j_call: TRBJ2-7; cdr3_aa: CASSQGGHEQYF; cdr3_nt: TGCGCCAGCAGCCAAGGAGGGCACGAGCAGTACTTC
d_call: TRBD1; v_call: TRBV10-2; clone_size: -; j_call: TRBJ2-2; cdr3_aa: CASRRDRGRTGELFF; cdr3_nt: TGCGCCAGCAGACGGGACAGGGGTAGGACCGGGGAGCTGTTTTTT
d_call: -; v_call: TRBV2; clone_size: -; j_call: TRBJ1-2; cdr3_aa: CAISPAGEVYGYTF; cdr3_nt: TGTGCCATCTCCCCCGCAGGGGAGGTCTATGGCTACACCTTC
d_call: -; v_call: TRBV6-1; clone_size: -; j_call: TRBJ1-4; cdr3_aa: CASSVTGSEKLFF; cdr3_nt: TGTGCCAGCAGTGTAACAGGGAGTGAAAAACTGTTTTTT
d_call: -; v_call: TRBV7-2; clone_size: -; j_call: TRBJ2-1; cdr3_aa: CASSLEGPPWWERAEQFF; cdr3_nt: TGTGCCAGCAGCTTAGAGGGTCCGCCGTGGTGGGAGAGGGCTGAGCAGTTCTTC
d_call: -; v_call: TRBV27; clone_size: -; j_call: TRBJ2-7; cdr3_aa: CASFGGSSYEQYF; cdr3_nt: TGTGCCAGCTTTGGGGGGAGCTCCTACGAGCAGTACTTC
d_call: -; v_call: TRBV4-1; clone_size: -; j_call: TRBJ2-2; cdr3_aa: CASSQEPPNDYTGELFF; cdr3_nt: TGCGCCAGCAGCCAAGAGCCCCCAAATGATTACACCGGGGAGCTGTTTTTT
d_call: TRBD1; v_call: TRBV11-2; clone_size: -; j_call: TRBJ2-1; cdr3_aa: CASSLGVTGTKNEQFF; cdr3_nt: TGTGCCAGCAGCTTAGGGGTGACAGGGACGAAGAATGAGCAGTTCTTC
d_call: TRBD2; v_call: TRBV11-2; clone_size: -; j_call: TRBJ2-2; cdr3_aa: CASSLEFVGTSLSGELFF; cdr3_nt: TGTGCCAGCAGCTTAGAATTTGTAGGGACTAGCCTGTCCGGGGAGCTGTTTTTT
d_call: TRBD2; v_call: TRBV6-5; clone_size: -; j_call: TRBJ2-1; cdr3_aa: CASSSSGGIGEQFF; cdr3_nt: TGTGCCAGCAGTTCTAGCGGGGGGATCGGTGAGCAGTTCTTC
d_call: TRBD2; v_call: TRBV2; clone_size: -; j_call: TRBJ2-2; cdr3_aa: CASSGGTSGVIGELFF; cdr3_nt: TGTGCCAGCAGCGGAGGGACTAGCGGGGTAATCGGGGAGCTGTTTTTT
d_call: -; v_call: TRBV12-5; clone_size: -; j_call: TRBJ2-7; cdr3_aa: CASGLERSLLYEQYF; cdr3_nt: TGTGCTAGTGGTTTGGAACGAAGTCTATTGTACGAGCAGTACTTC
d_call: TRBD1; v_call: TRBV27; clone_size: -; j_call: TRBJ1-1; cdr3_aa: CASTTRTGFGEAFF; cdr3_nt: TGTGCCAGCACTACTCGGACAGGGTTCGGTGAAGCTTTCTTT
d_call: TRBD1; v_call: TRBV6-5; clone_size: -; j_call: TRBJ2-7; cdr3_aa: CASSLGQVLSYEQYF; cdr3_nt: TGTGCCAGCAGTTTGGGACAGGTACTATCCTACGAGCAGTACTTC
d_call: -; v_call: TRBV5-5; clone_size: few; j_call: TRBJ2-6; cdr3_aa: CASSLQWHSGANVLTF; cdr3_nt: TGTGCCAGCAGCTTGCAATGGCACTCTGGGGCCAACGTCCTGACTTTC
d_call: -; v_call: TRBV28; clone_size: -; j_call: TRBJ2-1; cdr3_aa: CASSLADYYNEQFF; cdr3_nt: TGTGCCAGCAGTTTAGCAGACTACTACAATGAGCAGTTCTTC
d_call: TRBD2; v_call: TRBV11-2; clone_size: -; j_call: TRBJ2-1; cdr3_aa: CASSLDGLAGSVDYNEQFF; cdr3_nt: TGTGCCAGCAGCTTAGACGGACTAGCGGGGTCAGTGGATTACAATGAGCAGTTCTTC
d_call: TRBD2; v_call: TRBV29-1; clone_size: -; j_call: TRBJ2-7; cdr3_aa: CSVESGGYEQYF; cdr3_nt: TGCAGCGTTGAAAGCGGGGGCTACGAGCAGTACTTC
d_call: -; v_call: TRBV5-1; clone_size: -; j_call: TRBJ1-1; cdr3_aa: CASSPGFMNTEAFF; cdr3_nt: TGCGCCAGCAGCCCAGGGTTTATGAACACTGAAGCTTTCTTT
d_call: -; v_call: TRBV27; clone_size: -; j_call: TRBJ1-5; cdr3_aa: CASSLSVPTGNQPQHF; cdr3_nt: TGTGCCAGCAGTTTATCGGTCCCCACGGGCAATCAGCCCCAGCATTTT
d_call: -; v_call: TRBV27; clone_size: -; j_call: TRBJ1-1; cdr3_aa: CASRGVWQEAFTEAFF; cdr3_nt: TGTGCCAGCAGGGGCGTTTGGCAGGAGGCTTTCACTGAAGCTTTCTTT
d_call: TRBD1; v_call: TRBV5-1; clone_size: -; j_call: TRBJ1-1; cdr3_aa: CATGTGVGTEAFF; cdr3_nt: TGCGCCACCGGGACAGGGGTAGGCACTGAAGCTTTCTTT
d_call: TRBD2; v_call: TRBV5-6; clone_size: -; j_call: TRBJ2-5; cdr3_aa: CASSLEAGEYEQYF; cdr3_nt: TGTGCCAGCAGCTTGGAAGCGGGAGAATATGAGCAGTACTTC
d_call: -; v_call: TRBV5-4; clone_size: -; j_call: TRBJ1-1; cdr3_aa: CASSARTAMNTEAFF; cdr3_nt: TGTGCCAGCAGCGCTCGGACAGCCATGAACACTGAAGCTTTCTTT
d_call: -; v_call: TRBV7-9; clone_size: -; j_call: TRBJ2-1; cdr3_aa: CASSSTQGEGEDEQFF; cdr3_nt: TGTGCCAGCAGCTCCACACAGGGCGAGGGGGAGGATGAGCAGTTCTTC
d_call: -; v_call: TRBV7-6; clone_size: -; j_call: TRBJ1-2; cdr3_aa: CASGPTSDYGYTF; cdr3_nt: TGTGCCAGCGGACCCACATCGGACTATGGCTACACCTTC
d_call: TRBD1; v_call: TRBV27; clone_size: -; j_call: TRBJ1-3; cdr3_aa: CASSSLDRAGNTIYF; cdr3_nt: TGTGCCAGCAGTTCCCTCGACAGGGCAGGAAACACCATATATTTT
d_call: -; v_call: TRBV6-6; clone_size: -; j_call: TRBJ2-2; cdr3_aa: CASSYSFSQDTGELFF; cdr3_nt: TGTGCCAGCAGTTACTCGTTCAGCCAAGACACCGGGGAGCTGTTTTTT
d_call: -; v_call: TRBV6-1; clone_size: -; j_call: TRBJ1-1; cdr3_aa: CASSEGHYTEAFF; cdr3_nt: TGTGCCAGCAGTGAGGGACATTACACTGAAGCTTTCTTT
d_call: -; v_call: TRBV29-1; clone_size: -; j_call: TRBJ1-2; cdr3_aa: CSVEPGYTF; cdr3_nt: TGCAGCGTTGAACCTGGCTACACCTTC
d_call: -; v_call: TRBV21-1; clone_size: -; j_call: TRBJ1-5; cdr3_aa: CASSRRNQHF; cdr3_nt: TGTGCCAGCAGCAGGAGGAACCAGCATTTT
d_call: -; v_call: TRBV5-1; clone_size: -; j_call: TRBJ2-3; cdr3_aa: CASSLYHRRNPQYF; cdr3_nt: TGCGCCAGCAGCCTCTACCACAGAAGGAATCCGCAGTATTTT
d_call: -; v_call: TRBV10-3; clone_size: -; j_call: TRBJ2-7; cdr3_aa: CAISQATPSGEQYF; cdr3_nt: TGTGCCATCAGCCAGGCGACTCCGTCGGGGGAGCAGTACTTC
d_call: TRBD2; v_call: TRBV14; clone_size: -; j_call: TRBJ2-1; cdr3_aa: CASSQEPLAGGRQFF; cdr3_nt: TGTGCCAGCAGCCAAGAACCCCTAGCGGGGGGGCGGCAGTTCTTC
d_call: -; v_call: TRBV6-1; clone_size: -; j_call: TRBJ2-1; cdr3_aa: CASSWDGGYNEQFF; cdr3_nt: TGTGCCAGCAGTTGGGACGGAGGGTACAATGAGCAGTTCTTC
d_call: -; v_call: TRBV25-1; clone_size: -; j_call: TRBJ2-3; cdr3_aa: CASSLGITDTQYF; cdr3_nt: TGTGCCAGCAGCCTAGGAATCACAGATACGCAGTATTTT
d_call: TRBD2; v_call: TRBV27; clone_size: -; j_call: TRBJ2-7; cdr3_aa: CASSLSGGTYEQYF; cdr3_nt: TGTGCCAGCAGTTTGAGCGGGGGGACCTACGAGCAGTACTTC
d_call: TRBD2; v_call: TRBV4-1; clone_size: -; j_call: TRBJ2-1; cdr3_aa: CASRGGLADYNEQFF; cdr3_nt: TGCGCCAGCAGGGGAGGACTAGCGGACTACAATGAGCAGTTCTTC
d_call: -; v_call: TRBV19; clone_size: -; j_call: TRBJ1-1; cdr3_aa: CASSIDFSLVTEAFF; cdr3_nt: TGTGCCAGTAGTATAGATTTCAGCCTGGTCACTGAAGCTTTCTTT
d_call: -; v_call: TRBV2; clone_size: -; j_call: TRBJ2-5; cdr3_aa: CASSLKQAKTQYF; cdr3_nt: TGTGCCAGCAGTTTAAAACAGGCAAAGACCCAGTACTTC
d_call: TRBD2; v_call: TRBV29-1; clone_size: -; j_call: TRBJ2-3; cdr3_aa: CSVEALGAGVSTDTQYF; cdr3_nt: TGCAGCGTTGAGGCCCTTGGGGCGGGAGTTAGCACAGATACGCAGTATTTT
d_call: -; v_call: TRBV29-1; clone_size: -; j_call: TRBJ1-1; cdr3_aa: CSAWPRGNTEAFF; cdr3_nt: TGCAGCGCCTGGCCGCGTGGGAACACTGAAGCTTTCTTT
d_call: TRBD1; v_call: TRBV9; clone_size: once; j_call: TRBJ1-3; cdr3_aa: CASSAPTGFSGNTIYF; cdr3_nt: TGTGCCAGCAGCGCCCCGACAGGGTTTTCTGGAAACACCATATATTTT